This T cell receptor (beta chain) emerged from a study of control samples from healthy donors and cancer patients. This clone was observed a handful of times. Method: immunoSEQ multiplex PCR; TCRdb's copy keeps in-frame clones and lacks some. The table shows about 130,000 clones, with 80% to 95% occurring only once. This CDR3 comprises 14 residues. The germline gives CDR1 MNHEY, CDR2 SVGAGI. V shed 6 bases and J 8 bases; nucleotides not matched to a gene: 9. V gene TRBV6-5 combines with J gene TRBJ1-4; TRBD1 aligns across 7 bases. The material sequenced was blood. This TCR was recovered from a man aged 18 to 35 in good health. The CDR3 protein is CASSSQTGVEKLFF. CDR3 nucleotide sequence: TGTGCCAGCAGCTCCCAAACAGGGGTAGAAAAACTGTTTTTT.